This T cell receptor beta chain was sequenced during a study of blood T cell repertoires in COVID-19. Study-level background: Acute-phase and convalescent COVID-19 samples originated in the United States, Italy and Spain. PBMCs, B-cell-depleted T cells, or T cells were the source of the cDNA or gDNA that made up the material.

Original handling: The authors estimated nucleated cell counts from reference gene primer amplification. Clones were read by immunoSEQ multiplex PCR, and TCRdb kept only the in-frame ones, dropping some. The D gene and trimming were derived from the DNA, and the V and J assignments and clone size from that table. In the table there are roughly 200,000 clones, around 85% of which are singletons. The CDR3 runs to 16 residues. J lost 7 bases, V lost 5 bases, and 12 bases had no gene match. Per the germline V gene, CDR1 is MDHEN and CDR2 is SYDVKM. Sequencing used peripheral blood. The TCR was taken from a human donor with active or convalescent COVID-19. The donor label of this sample is uncertain. The chain carries TRBV28 and TRBJ2-1; 9 positions match TRBD2. The CDR3 reads CASSHHAGGPRNEQFF. The DNA for the CDR3 is TGTGCCAGCAGTCACCACGCGGGAGGGCCAAGGAATGAGCAGTTCTTC.